These 5 T cell receptor beta chains came from one sample sequenced in a study of human CD8 memory T cell subsets. UMI-labeled 5' RACE was used to make TCR beta libraries. Each CDR3 protein gets one entry in TCRdb, which reprocessed the 5' RACE reads and gives no DNA. The listing contains about 6,200 distinct CDR3 sequences. Material for sequencing was CD8+ effector memory T cells (TEM) sorted from PBMCs. Stated subset: effector memory CD8 T cells, CCR7- CD45RO+ CD95+. These receptors were collected from a human donor in good health.

The CDR3 region is CASSYSTVTVTRKNTEAFF. The chain links TRBV6-5 to TRBJ1-1. The CDR3 length is 19 residues. Germline V gene sequence: CDR1 MNHEY, CDR2 SVGAGI.

The chain uses TRBV10-2 and TRBJ1-1; TCRdb gives TRBD1 as the D gene, but with no DNA this cannot be confirmed. The CDR3 is made up of 17 amino acids. CDR1 and CDR2 (germline): WSHSY, SAAADI. The CDR3 loop is CASRDGTQKVRNTEAFF.

V gene TRBV19 combines with J gene TRBJ2-5; TCRdb's D call, TRBD2, is unchecked because there is no DNA. Germline values: CDR1 LNHDA, CDR2 SQIVND (reference sequence). The CDR3 consists of 16 residues. The CDR3 protein is CASSTTGWDLKETQYF.

V is TRBV6-5 and J is TRBJ2-5; checking the TCRdb D call of TRBD2 is not possible without DNA. CDR3 length: 15 amino acids. The germline V gene encodes CDR1 MNHEY and CDR2 SVGAGI. CDR3 region: CASSYASGEPETQYF.

The genes are TRBV5-5 and TRBJ2-2; TCRdb selects TRBD1, and the lack of DNA leaves this call unchecked. The CDR3 has 18 amino acids. CDR1 is SGHKS and CDR2 is YYEKEE in the germline V gene (reference sequence). CDR3 protein: CASSYRSYLGGDTGELFF.